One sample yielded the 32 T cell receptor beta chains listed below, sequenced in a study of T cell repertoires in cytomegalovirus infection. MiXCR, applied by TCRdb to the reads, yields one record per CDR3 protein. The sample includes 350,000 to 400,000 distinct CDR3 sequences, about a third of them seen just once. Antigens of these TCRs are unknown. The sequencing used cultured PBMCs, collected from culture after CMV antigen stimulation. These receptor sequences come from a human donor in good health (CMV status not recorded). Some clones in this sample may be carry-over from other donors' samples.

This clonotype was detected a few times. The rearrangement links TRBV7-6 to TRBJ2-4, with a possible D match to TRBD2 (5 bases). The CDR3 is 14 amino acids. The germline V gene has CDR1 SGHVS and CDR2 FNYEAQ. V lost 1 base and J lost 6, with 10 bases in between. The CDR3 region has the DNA TGTGCCAGCAGCTTAGACGTCGAGGGAAACATTCAGTACTTC. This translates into CASSLDVEGNIQYF.

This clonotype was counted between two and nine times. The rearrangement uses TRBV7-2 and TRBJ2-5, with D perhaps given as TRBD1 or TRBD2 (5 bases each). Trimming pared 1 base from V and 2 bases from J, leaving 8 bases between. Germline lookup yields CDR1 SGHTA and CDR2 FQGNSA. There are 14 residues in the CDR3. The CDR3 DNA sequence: TGTGCCAGCAGCTTAGGGGGGTGGCAAGAGACCCAGTACTTC. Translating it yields CASSLGGWQETQYF.

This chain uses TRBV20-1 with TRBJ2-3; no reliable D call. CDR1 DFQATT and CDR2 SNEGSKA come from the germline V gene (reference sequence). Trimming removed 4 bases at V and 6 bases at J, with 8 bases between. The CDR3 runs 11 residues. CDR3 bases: TGCAGTGCTACACACCTCGATACGCAGTATTTT. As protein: CSATHLDTQYF.

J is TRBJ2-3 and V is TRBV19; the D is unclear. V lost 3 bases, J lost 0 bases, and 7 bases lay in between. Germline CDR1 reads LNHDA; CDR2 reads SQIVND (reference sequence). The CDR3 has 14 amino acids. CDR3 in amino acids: CASSIEGSTDTQYF. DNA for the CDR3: TGTGCCAGTAGTATCGAAGGGAGCACAGATACGCAGTATTTT. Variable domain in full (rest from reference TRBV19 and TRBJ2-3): DGGITQSPKYLFRKEGQNVTLSCEQNLNHDAMYWYRQDPGQGLRLIYYSQIVNDFQKGDIAEGYSVSREKKESFPLTVTSAQKNPTAFYLCASSIEGSTDTQYFGPGTRLTVL.

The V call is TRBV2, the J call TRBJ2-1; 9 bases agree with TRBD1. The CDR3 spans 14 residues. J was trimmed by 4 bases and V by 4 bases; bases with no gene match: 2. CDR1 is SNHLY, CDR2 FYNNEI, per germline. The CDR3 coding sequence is TGTGCCAGCAGTGGAGGACAGGGGTACAATGAGCAGTTCTTC. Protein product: CASSGGQGYNEQFF.

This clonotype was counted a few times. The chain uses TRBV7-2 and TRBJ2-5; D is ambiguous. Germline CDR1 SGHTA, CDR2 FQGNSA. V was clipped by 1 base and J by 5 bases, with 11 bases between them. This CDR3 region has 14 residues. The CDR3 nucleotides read TGTGCCAGCAGCTTAGGGTACGGCGCGGAGACCCAGTACTTC. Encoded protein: CASSLGYGAETQYF.

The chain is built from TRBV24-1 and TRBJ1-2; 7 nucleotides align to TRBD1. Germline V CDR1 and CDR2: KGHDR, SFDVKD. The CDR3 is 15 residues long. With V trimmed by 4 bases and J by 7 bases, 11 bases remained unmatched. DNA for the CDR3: TGTGCCACCAGTGACTTCCCGACAGGGCTCGGTGGCTACACCTTC. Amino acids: CATSDFPTGLGGYTF.

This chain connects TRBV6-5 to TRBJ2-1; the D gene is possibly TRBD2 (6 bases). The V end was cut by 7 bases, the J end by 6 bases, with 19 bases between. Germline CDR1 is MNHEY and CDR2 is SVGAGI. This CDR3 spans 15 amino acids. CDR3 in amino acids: CASTNTDGGRNEQFF. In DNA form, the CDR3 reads TGTGCCAGCACAAATACGGACGGAGGGCGCAATGAGCAGTTCTTC.

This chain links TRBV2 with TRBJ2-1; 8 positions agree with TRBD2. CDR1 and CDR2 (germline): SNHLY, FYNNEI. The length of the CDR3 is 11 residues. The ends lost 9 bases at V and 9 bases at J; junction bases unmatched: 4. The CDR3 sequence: CARGTSREQFF. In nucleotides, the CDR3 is TGTGCCAGGGGGACTAGTCGTGAGCAGTTCTTC.

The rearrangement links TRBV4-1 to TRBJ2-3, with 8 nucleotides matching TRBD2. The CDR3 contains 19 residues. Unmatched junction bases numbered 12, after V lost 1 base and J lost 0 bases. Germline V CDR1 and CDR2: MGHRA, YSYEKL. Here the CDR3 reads CASSQGRSGSGSSTDTQYF. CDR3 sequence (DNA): TGCGCCAGCAGCCAAGGTAGAAGCGGGAGTGGGAGTAGCACAGATACGCAGTATTTT.

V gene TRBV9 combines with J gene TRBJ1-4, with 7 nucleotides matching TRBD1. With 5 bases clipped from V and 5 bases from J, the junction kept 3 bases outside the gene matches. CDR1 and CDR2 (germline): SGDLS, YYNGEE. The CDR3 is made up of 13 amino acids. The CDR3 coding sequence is TGTGCCAGCAGTCAACAGGGGAATGAAAAACTGTTTTTT. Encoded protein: CASSQQGNEKLFF.

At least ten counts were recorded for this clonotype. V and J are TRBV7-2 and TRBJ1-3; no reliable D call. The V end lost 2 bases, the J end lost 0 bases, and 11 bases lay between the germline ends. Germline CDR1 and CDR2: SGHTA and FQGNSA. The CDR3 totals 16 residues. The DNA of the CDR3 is TGTGCCAGCAGCTTACACGGACGGACCTCTGGAAACACCATATATTTT. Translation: CASSLHGRTSGNTIYF.

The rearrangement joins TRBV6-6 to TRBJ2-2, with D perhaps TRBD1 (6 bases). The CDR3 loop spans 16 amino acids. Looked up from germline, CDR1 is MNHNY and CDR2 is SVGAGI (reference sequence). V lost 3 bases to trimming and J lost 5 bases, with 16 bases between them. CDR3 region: CASSYSSQGRTGELFF. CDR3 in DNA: TGTGCCAGCAGTTATTCGTCACAGGGACGAACCGGGGAGCTGTTTTTT.

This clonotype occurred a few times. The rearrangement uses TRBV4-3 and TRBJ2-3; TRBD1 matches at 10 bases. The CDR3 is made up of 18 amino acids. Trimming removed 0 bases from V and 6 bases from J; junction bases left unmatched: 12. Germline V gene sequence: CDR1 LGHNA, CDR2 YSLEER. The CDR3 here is CASSQDFDRGPRTDTQYF. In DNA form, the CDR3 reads TGCGCCAGCAGCCAAGATTTCGACAGGGGGCCCCGAACGGATACGCAGTATTTT.

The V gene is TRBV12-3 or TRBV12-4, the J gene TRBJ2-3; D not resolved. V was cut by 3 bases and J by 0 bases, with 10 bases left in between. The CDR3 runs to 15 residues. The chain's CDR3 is CASSFRPPSTDTQYF. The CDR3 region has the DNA TGTGCCAGCAGTTTCAGGCCGCCTAGCACAGATACGCAGTATTTT.

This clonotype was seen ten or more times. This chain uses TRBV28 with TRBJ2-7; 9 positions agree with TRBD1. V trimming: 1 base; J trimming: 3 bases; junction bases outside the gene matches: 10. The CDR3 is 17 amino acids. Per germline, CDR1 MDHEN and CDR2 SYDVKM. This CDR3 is CASSLYSDGTGRYEQYF. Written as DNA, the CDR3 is TGTGCCAGCAGTTTATATTCGGACGGGACAGGGCGCTACGAGCAGTACTTC.

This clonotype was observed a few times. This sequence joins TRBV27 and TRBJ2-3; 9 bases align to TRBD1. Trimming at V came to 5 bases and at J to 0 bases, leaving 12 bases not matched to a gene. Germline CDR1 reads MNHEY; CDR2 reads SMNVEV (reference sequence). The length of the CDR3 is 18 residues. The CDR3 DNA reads TGTGCCAGCAGTACGATAAAACCGGGACAGGGAAGCACAGATACGCAGTATTTT. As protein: CASSTIKPGQGSTDTQYF.

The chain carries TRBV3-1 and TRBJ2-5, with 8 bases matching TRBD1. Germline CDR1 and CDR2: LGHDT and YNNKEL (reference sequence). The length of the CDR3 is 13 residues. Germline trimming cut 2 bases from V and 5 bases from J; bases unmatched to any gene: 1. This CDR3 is CASSQNRGETQYF. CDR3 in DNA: TGTGCCAGCAGCCAAAACAGGGGGGAGACCCAGTACTTC.

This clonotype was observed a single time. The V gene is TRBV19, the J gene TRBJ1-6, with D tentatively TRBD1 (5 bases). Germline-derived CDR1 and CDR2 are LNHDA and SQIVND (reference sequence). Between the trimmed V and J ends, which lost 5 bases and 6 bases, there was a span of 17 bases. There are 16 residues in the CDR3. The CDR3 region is CASSLDTYRPNSPLHF. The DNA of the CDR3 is TGTGCCAGTAGTTTGGATACCTACAGGCCTAATTCACCCCTCCACTTT. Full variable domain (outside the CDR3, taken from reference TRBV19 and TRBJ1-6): DGGITQSPKYLFRKEGQNVTLSCEQNLNHDAMYWYRQDPGQGLRLIYYSQIVNDFQKGDIAEGYSVSREKKESFPLTVTSAQKNPTAFYLCASSLDTYRPNSPLHFGNGTRLTVT.

In DNA form, the CDR3 reads TGTGCCAGCAGTTACACACCAGCGGCAACGAGAGGGGATGAGCAGTTCTTC. It is translated as CASSYTPAATRGDEQFF. J is TRBJ2-1 and V is TRBV6-2 or TRBV6-3; either TRBD1 or TRBD2 may supply D (5 bases each). Looked up from germline, CDR1 is MNHEY and CDR2 is SVGEGT. CDR3 size: 17 residues. V lost 2 bases and J lost 8, with 22 bases in between.

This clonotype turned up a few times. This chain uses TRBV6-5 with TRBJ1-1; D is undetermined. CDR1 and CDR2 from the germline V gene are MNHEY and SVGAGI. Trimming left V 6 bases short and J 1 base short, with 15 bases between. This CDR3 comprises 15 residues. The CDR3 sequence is CASSLSAISNTEAFF. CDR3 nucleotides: TGTGCCAGCAGCCTAAGCGCAATCTCGAACACTGAAGCTTTCTTT.

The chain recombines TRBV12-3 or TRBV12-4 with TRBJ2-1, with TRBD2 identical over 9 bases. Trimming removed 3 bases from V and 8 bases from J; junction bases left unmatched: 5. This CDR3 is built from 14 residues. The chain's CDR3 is CASSLTSGSHEQFF. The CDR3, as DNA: TGTGCCAGCAGTTTGACTAGCGGTTCGCATGAGCAGTTCTTC.

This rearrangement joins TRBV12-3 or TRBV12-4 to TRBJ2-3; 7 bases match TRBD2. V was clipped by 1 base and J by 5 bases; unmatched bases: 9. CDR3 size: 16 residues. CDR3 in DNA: TGTGCCAGCAGTTTAGGAGGGAGGGCCCTCGGAGATACGCAGTATTTT. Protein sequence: CASSLGGRALGDTQYF.

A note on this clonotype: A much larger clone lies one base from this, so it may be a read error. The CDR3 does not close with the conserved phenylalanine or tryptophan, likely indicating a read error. CDR3: CASSIQGELTGELFL. The CDR3 DNA reads TGTGCCAGCAGCATACAGGGGGAGTTAACCGGGGAGCTGTTTCTT. The V and J genes are TRBV7-2 and TRBJ2-2, with 8 nucleotides matching TRBD1. J lost 5 bases, V lost 5 bases, and 7 bases had no gene match. There are 15 residues in the CDR3. Per the germline V gene, CDR1 is SGHTA and CDR2 is FQGNSA.

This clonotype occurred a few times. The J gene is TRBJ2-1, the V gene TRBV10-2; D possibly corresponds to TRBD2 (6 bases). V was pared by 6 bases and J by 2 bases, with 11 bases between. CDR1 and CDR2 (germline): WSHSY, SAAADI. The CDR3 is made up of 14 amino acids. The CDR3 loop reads CASRRRGTYNEQFF. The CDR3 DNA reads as TGCGCCAGCAGGCGGCGGGGCACCTACAATGAGCAGTTCTTC.

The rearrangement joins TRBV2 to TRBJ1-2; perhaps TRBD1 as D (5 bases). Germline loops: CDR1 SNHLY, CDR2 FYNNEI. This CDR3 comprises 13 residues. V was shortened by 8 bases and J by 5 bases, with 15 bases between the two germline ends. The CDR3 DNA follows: TGTGCCAGCGACGGGACGGCGGGGTATGGCTACACCTTC. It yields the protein CASDGTAGYGYTF.

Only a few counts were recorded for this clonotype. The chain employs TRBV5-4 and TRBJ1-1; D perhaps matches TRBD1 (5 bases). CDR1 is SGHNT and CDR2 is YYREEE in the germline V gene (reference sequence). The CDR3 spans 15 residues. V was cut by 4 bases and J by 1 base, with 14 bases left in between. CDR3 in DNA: TGTGCCAGCAGCCCCCGGACAATCGAGAACACTGAAGCTTTCTTT. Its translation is CASSPRTIENTEAFF.

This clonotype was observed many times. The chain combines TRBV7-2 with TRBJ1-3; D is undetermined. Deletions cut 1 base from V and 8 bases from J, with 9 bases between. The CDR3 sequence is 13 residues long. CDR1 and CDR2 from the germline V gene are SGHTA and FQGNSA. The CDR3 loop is CASSLGGEYTIYF. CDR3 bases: TGTGCCAGCAGCTTAGGTGGGGAATACACCATATATTTT.

The CDR3: CATQTLGQDNSPLHF. CDR3 nucleotide sequence: TGTGCCACTCAAACTTTGGGACAGGATAATTCACCCCTCCACTTT. The chain joins TRBV7-9 to TRBJ1-6; TRBD1 matches 8 bases. This CDR3 contains 15 residues. The trim removed 10 bases at V and 5 bases at J, leaving 10 bases unmatched. Germline-derived CDR1 and CDR2 are SEHNR and FQNEAQ (reference sequence).

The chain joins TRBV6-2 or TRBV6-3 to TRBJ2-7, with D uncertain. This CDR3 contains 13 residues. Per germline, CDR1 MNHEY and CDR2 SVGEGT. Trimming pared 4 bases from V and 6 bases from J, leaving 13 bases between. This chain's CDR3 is CASSFGRPCEQYF. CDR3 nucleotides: TGTGCCAGCAGTTTCGGACGCCCATGCGAGCAGTACTTC.

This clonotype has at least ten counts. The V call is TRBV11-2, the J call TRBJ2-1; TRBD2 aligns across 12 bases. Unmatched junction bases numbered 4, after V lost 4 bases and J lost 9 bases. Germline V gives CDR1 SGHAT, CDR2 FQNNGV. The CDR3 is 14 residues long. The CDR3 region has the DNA TGTGCCAGCAGCTCAAGGACTAGCGGGACTGAGCAGTTCTTC. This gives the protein CASSSRTSGTEQFF. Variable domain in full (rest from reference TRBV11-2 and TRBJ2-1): EAGVAQSPRYKIIEKRQSVAFWCNPISGHATLYWYQQILGQGPKLLIQFQNNGVVDDSQLPKDRFSAERLKGVDSTLKIQPAKLEDSAVYLCASSSRTSGTEQFFGPGTRLTVL.

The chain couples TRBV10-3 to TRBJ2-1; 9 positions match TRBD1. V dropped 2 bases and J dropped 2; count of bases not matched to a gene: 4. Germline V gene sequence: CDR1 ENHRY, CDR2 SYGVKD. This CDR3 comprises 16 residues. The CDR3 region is CAISEPGTGPYNEQFF. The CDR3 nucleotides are TGTGCCATCAGTGAGCCGGGGACAGGGCCCTACAATGAGCAGTTCTTC.